These 12 T cell receptor beta chains came from one sample sequenced in a study of T cell clones after liver transplantation. Clones were sequenced by immunoSEQ multiplex PCR, and TCRdb holds only the in-frame ones, with some missing. The sample lists roughly 120,000 clones; 90% were seen once. Sequenced here: CD4+ T cells from blood, sampled 12 months after liver transplant. The receptors here all came from a human patient who received a liver transplant. The graft donor may have given rise to some T cells.

The genes are TRBV7-9 and TRBJ1-2; 7 bases are a match to TRBD1. The length of the CDR3 is 13 residues. CDR1 is SEHNR, CDR2 FQNEAQ, per germline (reference sequence). V lost 5 bases to trimming and J lost 3 bases; unmatched junction nucleotides: 3. Written as DNA, the CDR3 is TGTGCCAGCAGCCCGGGGACAGACTATGGCTACACCTTC. Translation gives CASSPGTDYGYTF.

The chain recombines TRBV4-3 with TRBJ2-2; possibly TRBD2 for D (5 bases). Germline lookup yields CDR1 LGHNA and CDR2 YSLEER. Trimming removed 2 bases from V and 4 bases from J, with 8 bases in between. The CDR3 loop spans 14 amino acids. CDR3 DNA: TGCGCCAGCAGCCAAATTACTAGCACCGGGGAGCTGTTTTTT. Its protein is CASSQITSTGELFF.

This clone was detected only once. The J gene is TRBJ2-1, the V gene TRBV11-3; D assignment may be TRBD1 or TRBD2 (5 bases each). Between the trimmed V and J ends, which lost 6 bases and 7 bases, there was a span of 22 bases. Per germline, CDR1 SGHNT and CDR2 YENEEA. The CDR3 is made up of 16 amino acids. DNA for the CDR3: TGTGCCAGCAGGGGTGTACTGGGGGATATCCCTAATGAGCAGTTCTTC. Translating it yields CASRGVLGDIPNEQFF.

This chain joins TRBV30 and TRBJ2-5, with 7 bases fitting TRBD1. The CDR3 consists of 13 residues. Germline V gives CDR1 GTSNPN, CDR2 SVGIG (reference sequence). The J segment lost 5 bases and the V segment lost 4 bases, leaving 7 bases of the junction unmatched. As DNA, the CDR3 is TGTGCCTGGACAAGGGGGCTTCGGGAGACCCAGTACTTC. This translates into CAWTRGLRETQYF. The full variable domain, completed using reference TRBV30 and TRBJ2-5, is SQTIHQWPATLVQPVGSPLSLECTVEGTSNPNLYWYRQAAGRGLQLLFYSVGIGQISSEVPQNLSASRPQDRQFILSSKKLLLSDSGFYLCAWTRGLRETQYFGPGTRLLVL.

CDR3 DNA sequence: TGTGCCAGCGGGGGACACAGCACAGATACGCAGTATTTT. Residues: CASGGHSTDTQYF. The J gene is TRBJ2-3, the V gene TRBV2; maybe TRBD1 (6 bases). The CDR3 consists of 13 residues. V was trimmed by 8 bases and J by 0 bases, leaving 9 bases between them. Germline V gene sequence: CDR1 SNHLY, CDR2 FYNNEI.

This chain uses TRBV7-8 with TRBJ2-2, with D maybe TRBD2 (6 bases). V was pared by 5 bases and J by 4 bases, with 23 bases between. The CDR3 has 18 residues. In germline, CDR1 is SGHVS, CDR2 FQNEAQ. The chain's CDR3 is CASSPRLREQIGTGELFF. CDR3 DNA: TGTGCCAGCAGCCCCAGGCTCCGGGAGCAAATTGGCACCGGGGAGCTGTTTTTT. The variable domain in full, with the rest retrieved from reference TRBV7-8 and TRBJ2-2, is GAGVSQSPRYKVAKRGQDVALRCDPISGHVSLFWYQQALGQGPEFLTYFQNEAQLDKSGLPSDRFFAERPEGSVSTLKIQRTQQEDSAVYLCASSPRLREQIGTGELFFGEGSRLTVL.

The CDR3, as DNA: TGTGCCAGCAGCCTGGCGGGGACTGCCACAGATACGCAGTATTTT. It specifies CASSLAGTATDTQYF. The genes are TRBV6-5 and TRBJ2-3; D may be TRBD2 (6 bases). Per the germline V gene, CDR1 is MNHEY and CDR2 is SVGAGI. Trimming took off 6 bases at V and 2 bases at J, with 15 bases between the two ends. The CDR3 totals 15 residues.

This clone turned up a few times. The V gene is TRBV19, the J gene TRBJ2-1; TRBD2 aligns across 7 bases. The CDR3 spans 10 residues. CDR1 LNHDA and CDR2 SQIVND come from the germline V gene (reference sequence). Germline trimming cut 9 bases from V and 7 bases from J; bases unmatched to any gene: 0. The CDR3 reads CASGGNEQFF. CDR3 DNA sequence: TGTGCCAGCGGGGGGAATGAGCAGTTCTTC.

The chain has TRBV28 and TRBJ2-1; 12 bases agree with TRBD1. Germline V lookup: CDR1 MDHEN, CDR2 SYDVKM. V shed 1 base and J 12 bases; nucleotides not matched to a gene: 7. The CDR3 is made up of 15 amino acids. CDR3: CASSLSGQGARRQFF. CDR3 coding DNA: TGTGCCAGCAGTTTATCGGGACAGGGGGCGCGACGGCAGTTCTTC.

The V call is TRBV19, the J call TRBJ1-1; 7 bases fit TRBD1. The CDR3 extends over 16 amino acids. With 5 bases clipped from V and 4 bases from J, the junction kept 13 bases outside the gene matches. Germline CDR1 is LNHDA and CDR2 is SQIVND (reference sequence). In DNA, the CDR3 is TGTGCCAGTAGTCTTAGACAGGGCATGGGGAGCACTGAAGCTTTCTTT. Its protein product is CASSLRQGMGSTEAFF.

The V call is TRBV7-2, the J call TRBJ2-3; TRBD1 matches 7 bases. The trim removed 3 bases at V and 3 bases at J, leaving 3 bases unmatched. CDR3 length: 14 residues. Germline V lookup: CDR1 SGHTA, CDR2 FQGNSA. The DNA for the CDR3 is TGTGCCAGCAGCTTGGGGACAGAAACAGATACGCAGTATTTT. Its translation: CASSLGTETDTQYF.

The V call is TRBV9, the J call TRBJ2-3, with a weak D call TRBD2 (5 bases). V was shortened by 0 bases and J by 3 bases, with 11 bases between the two germline ends. Germline V gives CDR1 SGDLS, CDR2 YYNGEE. CDR3 length equals 15 residues. The CDR3 protein is CASSVEGSLTDTQYF. In DNA, the CDR3 is TGTGCCAGCAGCGTAGAAGGGAGTCTAACAGATACGCAGTATTTT.